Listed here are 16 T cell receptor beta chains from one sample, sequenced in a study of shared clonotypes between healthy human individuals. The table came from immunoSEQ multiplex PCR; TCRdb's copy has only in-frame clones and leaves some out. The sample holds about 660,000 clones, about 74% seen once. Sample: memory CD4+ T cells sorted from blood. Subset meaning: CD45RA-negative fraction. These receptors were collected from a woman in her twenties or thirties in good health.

CDR3 DNA sequence: TGTGCCAGCAAGAGTAATAGTGGGAGCACAGATACGCAGTATTTT. This translates into CASKSNSGSTDTQYF. This chain connects TRBV2 to TRBJ2-3; D is undetermined. Germline V gives CDR1 SNHLY, CDR2 FYNNEI. CDR3 length equals 15 residues. V lost 7 bases and J 0 bases, leaving 14 bases between the germline ends.

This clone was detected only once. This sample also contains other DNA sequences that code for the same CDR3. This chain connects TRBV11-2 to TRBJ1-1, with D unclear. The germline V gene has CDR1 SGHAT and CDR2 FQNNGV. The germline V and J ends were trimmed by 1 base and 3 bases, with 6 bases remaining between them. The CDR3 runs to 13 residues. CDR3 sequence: CASSLVRDTEAFF. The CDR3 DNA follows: TGTGCCAGCAGCTTAGTCAGAGACACTGAAGCTTTCTTT. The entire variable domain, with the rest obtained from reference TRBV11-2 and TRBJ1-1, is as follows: EAGVAQSPRYKIIEKRQSVAFWCNPISGHATLYWYQQILGQGPKLLIQFQNNGVVDDSQLPKDRFSAERLKGVDSTLKIQPAKLEDSAVYLCASSLVRDTEAFFGQGTRLTVV.

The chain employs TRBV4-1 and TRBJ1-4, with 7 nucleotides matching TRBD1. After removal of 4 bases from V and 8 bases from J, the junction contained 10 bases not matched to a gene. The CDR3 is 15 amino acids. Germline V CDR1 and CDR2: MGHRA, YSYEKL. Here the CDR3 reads CASSPGTAQAEKLFF. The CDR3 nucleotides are TGCGCCAGCAGCCCCGGGACAGCCCAGGCCGAAAAACTGTTTTTT.

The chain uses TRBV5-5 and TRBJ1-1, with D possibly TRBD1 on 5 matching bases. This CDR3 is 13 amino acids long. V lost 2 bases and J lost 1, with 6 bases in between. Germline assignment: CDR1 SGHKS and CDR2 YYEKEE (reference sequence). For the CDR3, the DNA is TGTGCCAGCAGCTTTCAGGGGAACACTGAAGCTTTCTTT. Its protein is CASSFQGNTEAFF. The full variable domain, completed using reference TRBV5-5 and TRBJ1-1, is DAGVTQSPTHLIKTRGQQVTLRCSPISGHKSVSWYQQVLGQGPQFIFQYYEKEERGRGNFPDRFSARQFPNYSSELNVNALLLGDSALYLCASSFQGNTEAFFGQGTRLTVV.

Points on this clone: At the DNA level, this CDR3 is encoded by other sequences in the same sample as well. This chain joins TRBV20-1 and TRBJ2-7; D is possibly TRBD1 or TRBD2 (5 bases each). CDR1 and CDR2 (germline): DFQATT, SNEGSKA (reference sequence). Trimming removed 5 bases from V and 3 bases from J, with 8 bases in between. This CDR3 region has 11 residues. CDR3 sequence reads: CSAGDGYEQYF. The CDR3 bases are TGCAGTGCTGGGGACGGCTACGAGCAGTACTTC.

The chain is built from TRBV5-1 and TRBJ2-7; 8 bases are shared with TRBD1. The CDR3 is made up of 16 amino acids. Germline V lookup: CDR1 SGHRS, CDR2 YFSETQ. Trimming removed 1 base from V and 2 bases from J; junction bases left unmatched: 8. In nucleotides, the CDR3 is TGCGCCAGCAGCTTGTCCTCCGCGGACAGGGCCTACGAGCAGTACTTC. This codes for CASSLSSADRAYEQYF.

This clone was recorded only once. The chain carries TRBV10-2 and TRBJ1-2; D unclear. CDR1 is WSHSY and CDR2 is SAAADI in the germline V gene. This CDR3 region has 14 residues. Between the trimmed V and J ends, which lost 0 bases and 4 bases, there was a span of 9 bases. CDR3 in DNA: TGCGCCAGCAGTGAGTCCACGGACCGCTATGGCTACACCTTC. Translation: CASSESTDRYGYTF.

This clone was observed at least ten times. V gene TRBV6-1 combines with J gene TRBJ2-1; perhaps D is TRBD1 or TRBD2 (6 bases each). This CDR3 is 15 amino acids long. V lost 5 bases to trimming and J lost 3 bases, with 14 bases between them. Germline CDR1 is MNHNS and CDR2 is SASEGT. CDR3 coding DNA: TGTGCCAGCAGTCCCAGCGGAGGGGGCTACAATGAGCAGTTCTTC. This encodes CASSPSGGGYNEQFF.

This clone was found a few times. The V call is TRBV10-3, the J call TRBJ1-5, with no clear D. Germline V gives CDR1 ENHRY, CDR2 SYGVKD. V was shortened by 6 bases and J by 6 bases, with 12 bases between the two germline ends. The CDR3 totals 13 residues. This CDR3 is CAIRATALQPQHF. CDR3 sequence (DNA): TGTGCCATCAGAGCCACCGCCCTTCAGCCCCAGCATTTT.

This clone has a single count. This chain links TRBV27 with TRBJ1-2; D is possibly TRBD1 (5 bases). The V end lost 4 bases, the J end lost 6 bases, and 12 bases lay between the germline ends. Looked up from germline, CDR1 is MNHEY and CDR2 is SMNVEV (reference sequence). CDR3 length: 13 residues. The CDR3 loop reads CASSWQGTHGYTF. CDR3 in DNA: TGTGCCAGCAGTTGGCAGGGCACGCATGGCTACACCTTC.

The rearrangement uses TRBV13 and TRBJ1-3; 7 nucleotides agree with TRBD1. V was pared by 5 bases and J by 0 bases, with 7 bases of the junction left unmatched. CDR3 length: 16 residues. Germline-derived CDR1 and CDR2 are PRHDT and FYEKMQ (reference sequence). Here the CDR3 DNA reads TGTGCCAGCAGCGGGGGACAGTCATTCTCTGGAAACACCATATATTTT. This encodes CASSGGQSFSGNTIYF.

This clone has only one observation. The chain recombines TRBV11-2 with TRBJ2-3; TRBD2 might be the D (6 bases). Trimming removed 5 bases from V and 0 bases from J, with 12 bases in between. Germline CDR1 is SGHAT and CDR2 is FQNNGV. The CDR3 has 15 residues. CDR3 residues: CASSPTSTSTDTQYF. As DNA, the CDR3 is TGTGCCAGCAGCCCTACTAGCACTAGCACAGATACGCAGTATTTT.

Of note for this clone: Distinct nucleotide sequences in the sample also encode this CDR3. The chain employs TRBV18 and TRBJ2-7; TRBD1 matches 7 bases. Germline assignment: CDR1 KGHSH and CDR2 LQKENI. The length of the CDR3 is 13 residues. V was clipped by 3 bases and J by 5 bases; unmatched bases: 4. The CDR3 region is CASSPGQDNEQYF. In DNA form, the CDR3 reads TGTGCCAGCTCACCCGGACAGGACAACGAGCAGTACTTC. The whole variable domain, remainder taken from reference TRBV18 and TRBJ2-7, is NAGVMQNPRHLVRRRGQEARLRCSPMKGHSHVYWYRQLPEEGLKFMVYLQKENIIDESGMPKERFSAEFPKEGPSILRIQQVVRGDSAAYFCASSPGQDNEQYFGPGTRLTVT.

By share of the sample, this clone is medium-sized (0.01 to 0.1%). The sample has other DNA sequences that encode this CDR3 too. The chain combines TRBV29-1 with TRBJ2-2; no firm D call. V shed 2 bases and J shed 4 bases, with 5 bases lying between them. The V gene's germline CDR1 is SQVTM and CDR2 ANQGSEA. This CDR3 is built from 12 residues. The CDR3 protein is CSVERTTGELFF. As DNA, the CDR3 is TGCAGCGTTGAACGGACCACCGGGGAGCTGTTTTTT.

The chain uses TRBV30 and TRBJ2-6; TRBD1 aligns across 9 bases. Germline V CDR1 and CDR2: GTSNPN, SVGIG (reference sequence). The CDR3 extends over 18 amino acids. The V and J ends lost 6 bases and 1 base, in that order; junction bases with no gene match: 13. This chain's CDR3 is CACPRGQGTLSGANVLTF. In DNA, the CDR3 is TGTGCCTGTCCCCGGGGACAGGGAACTTTATCTGGGGCCAACGTCCTGACTTTC.

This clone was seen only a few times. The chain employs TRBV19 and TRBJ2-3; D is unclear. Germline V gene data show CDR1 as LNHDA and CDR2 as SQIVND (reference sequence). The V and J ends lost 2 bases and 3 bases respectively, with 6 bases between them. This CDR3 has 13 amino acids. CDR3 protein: CASSIMTTDTQYF. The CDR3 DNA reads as TGTGCCAGTAGTATAATGACGACAGATACGCAGTATTTT.